Reported below is one TCR beta chain. This sample is part of a study of CD8 T cells in Susac syndrome. This CDR3 spans 12 amino acids. V lost 3 bases and J lost 6, with 7 bases in between. Germline values: CDR1 SEHNR, CDR2 FQNEAQ (reference sequence). Sequencing of TCR beta was carried out in blood CD8+ and CD4+ T cells. RNA in amounts of about 0.5 to 1 ug was reverse transcribed with random hexamers. One entry per CDR3 protein results from TCRdb running MiXCR on the immunoSEQ multiplex PCR reads. The sample shows about 69,000 distinct CDR3 sequences, over 90% of them seen only once. Source material: CD8+ T cells from PBMCs. This TCR derives from a human donor in good health. V and J are TRBV7-9 and TRBJ2-3; D gene unclear. CDR3 nucleotide sequence: TGTGCCAGCAGCTTGGATGTTGATACGCAGTATTTT. It codes for CASSLDVDTQYF.